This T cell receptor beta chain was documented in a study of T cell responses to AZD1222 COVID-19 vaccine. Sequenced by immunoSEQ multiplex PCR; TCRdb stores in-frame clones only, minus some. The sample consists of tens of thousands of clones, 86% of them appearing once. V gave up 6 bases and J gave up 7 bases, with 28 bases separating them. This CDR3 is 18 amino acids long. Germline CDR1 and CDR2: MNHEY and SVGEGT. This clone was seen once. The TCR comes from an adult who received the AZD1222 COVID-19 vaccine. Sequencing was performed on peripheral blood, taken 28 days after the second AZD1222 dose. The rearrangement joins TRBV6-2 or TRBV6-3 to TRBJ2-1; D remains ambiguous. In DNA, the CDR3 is TGTGCCAGCAGCCGAGTCGACTGGCGCAACCCCTCCCGGAATGAGCAGTTCTTC. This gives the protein CASSRVDWRNPSRNEQFF.